This T cell receptor (beta chain) was identified during a study of blood T cell repertoires in COVID-19. Overall study context: The cDNA or gDNA used as material had been derived from T cells, B-cell-depleted T cells, or PBMCs.

This clone has more than one count but fewer than ten. This CDR3 contains 15 residues. The germline V and J ends were trimmed by 5 bases and 5 bases, with 15 bases remaining between them. The germline CDR1 and CDR2 sequences are PRHDT and FYEKMQ (reference sequence). Generated by immunoSEQ multiplex PCR, the TCRdb table keeps only in-frame clones and is missing some. The sample shows fewer than 95,000 clones, approximately 79% of them seen only once. Sequencing was done on a sample of peripheral blood. The TCR was taken from a man between 70 and 80 years old with COVID-19, enrolled during active disease. This chain connects TRBV13 to TRBJ1-4; D gene unclear. The chain's CDR3 is CASSPAPAHNEKLFF. In DNA form, the CDR3 reads TGTGCCAGCAGCCCCGCGCCTGCCCACAATGAAAAACTGTTTTTT.